Shown below are 20 T cell receptor beta chains from a single sample sequenced in a study of OX40 agonist ivuxolimab in advanced cancers. Receptors were amplified or captured by the immunoSEQ multiplex PCR assay. Held by TCRdb, this immuneACCESS table contains in-frame sequences only and omits some clones. Under half of the omission traces to an unresolved V gene where checked; the cause of the rest is unknown. This sample is represented by about 88,000 clones; approximately 85% of them were singletons. The biggest ten clones account for about 0.22% of the sample. This sample comprised CD4+ or CD8+ T cells sorted from blood, obtained in a trial of the OX40 agonist ivuxolimab. These TCRs come from an adult with an advanced solid tumor such as melanoma, head and neck, liver or kidney cancer.

The V call is TRBV19, the J call TRBJ1-2; no clear D. Germline V gene sequence: CDR1 LNHDA, CDR2 SQIVND (reference sequence). The CDR3 contains 15 residues. The V and J ends lost 0 bases and 4 bases respectively, with 12 bases between them. The CDR3 here is CASSIDPTPFYGYTF. CDR3 bases: TGTGCCAGTAGTATAGATCCTACGCCCTTCTATGGCTACACCTTC. Filled out from reference TRBV19 and TRBJ1-2, the complete variable domain reads DGGITQSPKYLFRKEGQNVTLSCEQNLNHDAMYWYRQDPGQGLRLIYYSQIVNDFQKGDIAEGYSVSREKKESFPLTVTSAQKNPTAFYLCASSIDPTPFYGYTFGSGTRLTVV.

The chain carries TRBV4-2 and TRBJ2-3; possibly TRBD2 for D (5 bases). With 0 bases removed from V and 4 bases from J, the gap between germline ends came to 14 bases. Germline assignment: CDR1 LGHNA and CDR2 YNFKEQ. This CDR3 spans 16 amino acids. The CDR3 here is CASSQDPRELADTQYF. Written as DNA, the CDR3 is TGTGCCAGCAGCCAAGATCCGAGGGAGTTGGCAGATACGCAGTATTTT.

This clone was seen only a few times. V is TRBV10-3 and J is TRBJ1-2, with D tentatively TRBD1 (6 bases). The length of the CDR3 is 14 residues. Germline V gene lookup returns CDR1 ENHRY and CDR2 SYGVKD. V was pared by 4 bases and J by 3 bases, with 12 bases between. CDR3 residues: CAISVQQGDYGYTF. DNA of the CDR3: TGTGCCATCAGTGTACAACAGGGCGACTATGGCTACACCTTC.

The chain has TRBV15 and TRBJ2-1; 7 bases line up with TRBD2. The germline V gene encodes CDR1 LNHNV and CDR2 YYDKDF (reference sequence). V was pared by 5 bases and J by 5 bases, with 9 bases of the junction left unmatched. This CDR3 has 15 amino acids. The CDR3 spells CATSGKAGLDNEQFF. Written as DNA, the CDR3 is TGTGCCACCAGCGGAAAAGCGGGATTGGACAATGAGCAGTTCTTC.

This rearrangement joins TRBV10-2 to TRBJ1-2, with 11 bases identical to TRBD1. J lost 4 bases, V lost 0 bases, and 7 bases had no gene match. This CDR3 contains 17 residues. Germline CDR1 reads WSHSY; CDR2 reads SAAADI. Here the CDR3 reads CASSESWGTGGSYGYTF. The DNA of the CDR3 is TGCGCCAGCAGTGAGTCTTGGGGGACAGGGGGGAGCTATGGCTACACCTTC.

The V and J genes are TRBV29-1 and TRBJ2-2; 9 bases are shared with TRBD2. J was trimmed by 4 bases and V by 5 bases; bases with no gene match: 8. Germline V CDR1 and CDR2: SQVTM, ANQGSEA. The CDR3 runs to 15 residues. Here the CDR3 reads CSVSRETSGTGELFF. As DNA, the CDR3 is TGCAGCGTTTCGAGGGAGACTAGCGGCACCGGGGAGCTGTTTTTT.

The chain is built from TRBV10-3 and TRBJ2-1; the D gene could be TRBD1 or TRBD2 (5 bases each). The CDR3 consists of 14 residues. V lost 3 bases and J lost 1, with 7 bases in between. Per germline, CDR1 ENHRY and CDR2 SYGVKD. CDR3: CAISDRESYNEQFF. DNA for the CDR3: TGTGCCATCAGTGACAGGGAGTCCTACAATGAGCAGTTCTTC.

This rearrangement joins TRBV5-4 to TRBJ2-7; D remains unclear. Trimming removed 10 bases at V and 5 bases at J, with 19 bases between. This CDR3 comprises 13 residues. Per the germline V gene, CDR1 is SGHNT and CDR2 is YYREEE (reference sequence). The CDR3, as DNA: TGTGCCGGCGGAAGTTGGGGTTCCCACGAGCAGTACTTC. It translates to CAGGSWGSHEQYF.

CDR3 bases: TGTGCCAGCAGTGGGACTGGGGGAAACACCATATATTTT. Protein product: CASSGTGGNTIYF. The rearrangement links TRBV2 to TRBJ1-3; D is ambiguous. The CDR3 has 13 amino acids. CDR1 and CDR2 from the germline V gene are SNHLY and FYNNEI. V was shortened by 4 bases and J by 4 bases, with 8 bases between the two germline ends.

V and J are TRBV5-6 and TRBJ2-1; D is possibly TRBD1 (5 bases). In germline, CDR1 is SGHDT, CDR2 YYEEEE. This CDR3 is built from 18 residues. Trimming shortened V by 0 bases and J by 0 bases, and 16 bases separated the two germline ends. CDR3 loop: CASSLVSSGLSSYNEQFF. The CDR3 DNA reads TGTGCCAGCAGCTTGGTTAGTTCAGGGCTCAGCTCCTACAATGAGCAGTTCTTC.

In its sample, this clone was seen a few times. V gene TRBV4-2 combines with J gene TRBJ2-3; 13 bases fit TRBD2. V was pared by 1 base and J by 6 bases, with 7 bases of the junction left unmatched. CDR1 and CDR2 (germline): LGHNA, YNFKEQ. This CDR3 spans 17 amino acids. CDR3 nucleotide sequence: TGTGCCAGCAGCCAAGTCACTAGCGGGGGGGCTGGGGATACGCAGTATTTT. Its protein product is CASSQVTSGGAGDTQYF.

The chain links TRBV5-1 to TRBJ2-2, with 8 bases fitting TRBD1. The germline CDR1 and CDR2 sequences are SGHRS and YFSETQ. This CDR3 spans 16 amino acids. With V trimmed by 4 bases and J by 8 bases, 13 bases remained unmatched. The CDR3 sequence is CASSPQGTGGSGELFF. CDR3 DNA sequence: TGCGCCAGCAGCCCCCAGGGGACAGGAGGCTCGGGGGAGCTGTTTTTT. Complete variable domain (other parts from reference TRBV5-1 and TRBJ2-2): KAGVTQTPRYLIKTRGQQVTLSCSPISGHRSVSWYQQTPGQGLQFLFEYFSETQRNKGNFPGRFSGRQFSNSRSEMNVSTLELGDSALYLCASSPQGTGGSGELFFGEGSRLTVL.

The rearrangement links TRBV10-1 to TRBJ2-3; D is uncertain. Germline CDR1 reads WNHNN; CDR2 reads SYGVQD (reference sequence). Trimming left V 6 bases short and J 7 bases short, with 8 bases between. The CDR3 totals 11 residues. The CDR3 sequence: CASSLRYTQYF. The CDR3 DNA sequence: TGCGCCAGCAGCCTTCGGTATACGCAGTATTTT.

The chain has TRBV5-1 and TRBJ2-2; D is tentatively TRBD1 or TRBD2 (5 bases each). From germline, CDR1 is SGHRS and CDR2 YFSETQ. The CDR3 is 15 amino acids. V dropped 5 bases and J dropped 5 bases, with 16 bases sitting between them. The CDR3 loop reads CASRTIGETTGELFF. CDR3 in DNA: TGCGCCAGCAGAACCATAGGGGAGACGACCGGGGAGCTGTTTTTT.

The rearrangement links TRBV5-1 to TRBJ2-7; the match to TRBD2 covers 9 bases. Losses at the gene ends were 2 bases for V and 9 bases for J; bases not matched to a gene: 9. This CDR3 is 14 amino acids long. The germline gives CDR1 SGHRS, CDR2 YFSETQ. CDR3 nucleotide sequence: TGCGCCAGCAGCTTCGGGACTAGCTACGTTGCGCAGTACTTC. Protein sequence: CASSFGTSYVAQYF.

This chain joins TRBV19 and TRBJ1-5; the D is unclear. The CDR3 has 13 amino acids. Germline loops: CDR1 LNHDA, CDR2 SQIVND (reference sequence). V was clipped by 3 bases and J by 0 bases, with 3 bases between them. DNA for the CDR3: TGTGCCAGTAGTATCTCTAGCAATCAGCCCCAGCATTTT. This sequence encodes CASSISSNQPQHF.

This clone was recorded only once. The gene calls are TRBV30 and TRBJ1-5, with D possibly being TRBD1 (6 bases). In germline, CDR1 is GTSNPN, CDR2 SVGIG (reference sequence). CDR3 size: 13 residues. Between the trimmed V and J ends, which lost 6 bases and 11 bases, there was a span of 20 bases. CDR3 nucleotides: TGTGCCTGCGAACAGGGAGGTAGCGGGACCCAGCATTTT. It is translated as CACEQGGSGTQHF.

The chain uses TRBV15 and TRBJ1-4; D remains unclear. V was pared by 5 bases and J by 6 bases, with 10 bases between. The CDR3 totals 13 residues. Germline lookup yields CDR1 LNHNV and CDR2 YYDKDF (reference sequence). This CDR3 reads CATSARNHEKLFF. The CDR3, as DNA: TGTGCCACCAGCGCACGGAACCATGAAAAACTGTTTTTT.

The V gene is TRBV27, the J gene TRBJ2-7; 8 bases line up with TRBD2. CDR3 length: 16 residues. From germline, CDR1 is MNHEY and CDR2 SMNVEV (reference sequence). The ends lost 3 bases at V and 5 bases at J; junction bases unmatched: 12. Here the CDR3 reads CASSFLPGTRVNEQYF. CDR3 in DNA: TGTGCCAGCAGTTTTCTCCCCGGGACTAGGGTTAACGAGCAGTACTTC.

V and J are TRBV19 and TRBJ1-5; maybe TRBD1 (5 bases). This CDR3 is built from 13 residues. Germline-derived CDR1 and CDR2 are LNHDA and SQIVND (reference sequence). Trimming stripped 7 bases from V and 7 bases from J, with 14 bases between. Here the CDR3 reads CASNLLGEQPQHF. The CDR3 DNA sequence: TGTGCCAGTAACTTGTTGGGGGAGCAGCCCCAGCATTTT.